These T cell receptor beta chains were read from a single sample in a study of T cells after posttransplantation cyclophosphamide. Repertoires were generated with immunoSEQ multiplex PCR, while TCRdb's copy carries only in-frame clones and drops some. The sample is made up of some 43,000 clones, none counted only once. Sequenced material: PBMCs. The source is a man aged 35 to 55 in good health, CMV-negative, and a related stem cell transplant donor. The CDR3 runs from the conserved cysteine through the conserved F or W.

j_gene: TRBJ1-5; v_gene: TRBV19; CDR3aa: CASSPLPGRGYSNQPQHF
j_gene: TRBJ2-7; v_gene: TRBV9; CDR3aa: CASSVLLAGEDEQYF
j_gene: TRBJ1-3; v_gene: TRBV7-6; CDR3aa: CASSLDQARGNTIYF
j_gene: TRBJ2-3; v_gene: TRBV19; CDR3aa: CASSIIRTTGSTDTQYF
j_gene: TRBJ2-5; v_gene: TRBV4-1; CDR3aa: CASSQEQTYQETQYF
j_gene: TRBJ2-5; v_gene: TRBV13; CDR3aa: CASSLGLARQETQYF
j_gene: TRBJ2-1; v_gene: TRBV7-9; CDR3aa: CASRLELHNEQFF
j_gene: TRBJ2-3; v_gene: TRBV6-4; CDR3aa: CASSVLAGARDTQYF
j_gene: TRBJ1-3; v_gene: TRBV7-8; CDR3aa: CASSFGGNTIYF
j_gene: TRBJ2-7; v_gene: TRBV29-1; CDR3aa: CSVPGTGDYEQYF
j_gene: TRBJ2-3; v_gene: TRBV4-3; CDR3aa: CASSQVGQGPDTQYF
j_gene: TRBJ2-3; v_gene: TRBV5-5; CDR3aa: CASSLGLGQDTQYF
j_gene: TRBJ2-7; v_gene: TRBV5-6; CDR3aa: CASSLVRSNPLYEQYF
j_gene: TRBJ2-1; v_gene: TRBV11-2; CDR3aa: CASSWTGDSYNEQFF
j_gene: TRBJ2-1; v_gene: TRBV7-2; CDR3aa: CASSPYSGSYNEQFF
j_gene: TRBJ2-6; v_gene: TRBV6-1; CDR3aa: CASSERASGANVLTF
j_gene: TRBJ2-2; v_gene: TRBV7-2; CDR3aa: CASSLGPTNTGELFF
j_gene: TRBJ2-3; v_gene: TRBV13; CDR3aa: CASRLAPGGEGTDTQYF
j_gene: TRBJ2-2; v_gene: TRBV5-1; CDR3aa: CASSNSGDSNTGELFF
j_gene: TRBJ2-2; v_gene: TRBV6-6; CDR3aa: CASSYLAGAEGELFF
j_gene: TRBJ2-7; v_gene: TRBV7-2; CDR3aa: CASSPQGAGDEQYF
j_gene: TRBJ1-2; v_gene: TRBV28; CDR3aa: CASSAGTGGWVDGYTF
j_gene: TRBJ1-1; v_gene: TRBV28; CDR3aa: CASSLKGTYRGITEAFF
j_gene: TRBJ2-5; v_gene: TRBV5-6; CDR3aa: CASSLLAGGQETQYF
j_gene: TRBJ1-1; v_gene: TRBV6-1; CDR3aa: CASSPGQNTEAFF
j_gene: TRBJ2-3; v_gene: TRBV5-1; CDR3aa: CASSLSGTSGVTDTQYF
j_gene: TRBJ2-2; v_gene: TRBV11-2; CDR3aa: CASKTGQGIYTGELFF
j_gene: TRBJ2-7; v_gene: TRBV6-5; CDR3aa: CATSGGRRIDEQYF
j_gene: TRBJ2-7; v_gene: TRBV7-9; CDR3aa: CATLAGEGEQYF